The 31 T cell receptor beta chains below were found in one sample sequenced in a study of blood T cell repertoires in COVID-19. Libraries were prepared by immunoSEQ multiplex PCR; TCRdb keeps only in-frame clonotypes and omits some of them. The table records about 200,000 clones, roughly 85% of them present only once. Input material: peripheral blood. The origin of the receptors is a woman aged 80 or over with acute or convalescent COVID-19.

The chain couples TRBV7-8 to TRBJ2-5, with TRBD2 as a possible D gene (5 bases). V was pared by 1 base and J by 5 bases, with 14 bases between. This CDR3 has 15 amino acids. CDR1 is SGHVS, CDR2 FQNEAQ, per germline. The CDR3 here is CASSLETGGGETQYF. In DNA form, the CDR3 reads TGTGCCAGCAGCTTAGAGACGGGCGGAGGTGAGACCCAGTACTTC.

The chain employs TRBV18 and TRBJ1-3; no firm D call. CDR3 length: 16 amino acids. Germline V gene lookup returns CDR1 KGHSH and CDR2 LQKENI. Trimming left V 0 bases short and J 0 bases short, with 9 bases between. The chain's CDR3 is CASSPPGPNSGNTIYF. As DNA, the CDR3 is TGTGCCAGCTCACCACCGGGCCCAAACTCTGGAAACACCATATATTTT.

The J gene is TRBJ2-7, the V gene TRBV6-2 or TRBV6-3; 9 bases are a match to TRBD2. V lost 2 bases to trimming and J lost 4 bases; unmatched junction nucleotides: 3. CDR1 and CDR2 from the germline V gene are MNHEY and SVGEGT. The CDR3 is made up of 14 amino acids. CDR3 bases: TGTGCCAGCAGTTACGGCGGGAGGGGGTACGAGCAGTACTTC. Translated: CASSYGGRGYEQYF.

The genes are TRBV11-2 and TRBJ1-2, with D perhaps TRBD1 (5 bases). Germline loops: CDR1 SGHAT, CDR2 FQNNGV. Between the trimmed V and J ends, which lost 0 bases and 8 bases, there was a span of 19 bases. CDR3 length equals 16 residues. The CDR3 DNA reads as TGTGCCAGCAGCTTAGATAGGGGCGCGGCTCTGGGGGGCTACACCTTC. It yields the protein CASSLDRGAALGGYTF.

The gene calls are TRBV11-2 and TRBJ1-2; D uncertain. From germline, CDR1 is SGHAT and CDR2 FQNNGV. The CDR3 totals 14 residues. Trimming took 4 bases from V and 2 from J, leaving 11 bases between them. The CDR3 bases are TGTGCCAGCAGCTGGGCATCTGGAAACTATGGCTACACCTTC. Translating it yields CASSWASGNYGYTF. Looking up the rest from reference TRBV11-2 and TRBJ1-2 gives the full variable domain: EAGVAQSPRYKIIEKRQSVAFWCNPISGHATLYWYQQILGQGPKLLIQFQNNGVVDDSQLPKDRFSAERLKGVDSTLKIQPAKLEDSAVYLCASSWASGNYGYTFGSGTRLTVV.

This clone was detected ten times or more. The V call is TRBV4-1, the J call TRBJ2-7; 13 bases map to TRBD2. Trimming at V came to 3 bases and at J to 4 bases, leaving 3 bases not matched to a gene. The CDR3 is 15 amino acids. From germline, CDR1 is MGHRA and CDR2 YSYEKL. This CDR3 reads CASSHGLAGEYEQYF. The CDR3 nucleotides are TGCGCCAGCAGCCACGGACTAGCGGGAGAGTACGAGCAGTACTTC.

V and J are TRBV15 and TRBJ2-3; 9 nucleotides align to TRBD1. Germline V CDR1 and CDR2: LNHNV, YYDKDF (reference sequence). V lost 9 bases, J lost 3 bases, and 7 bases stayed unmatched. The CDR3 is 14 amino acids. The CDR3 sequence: CATRGGQGTDTQYF. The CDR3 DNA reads TGTGCCACTAGGGGAGGACAGGGGACAGATACGCAGTATTTT.

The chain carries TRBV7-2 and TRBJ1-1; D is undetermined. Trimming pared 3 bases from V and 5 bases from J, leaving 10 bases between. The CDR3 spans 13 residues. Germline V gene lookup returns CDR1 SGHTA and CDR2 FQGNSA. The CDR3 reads CASSFDRGTEAFF. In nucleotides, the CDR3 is TGTGCCAGCAGCTTTGATCGAGGAACTGAAGCTTTCTTT.

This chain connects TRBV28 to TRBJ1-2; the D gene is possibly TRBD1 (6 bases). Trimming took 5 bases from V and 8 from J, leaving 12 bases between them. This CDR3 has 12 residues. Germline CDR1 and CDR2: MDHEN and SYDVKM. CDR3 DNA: TGTGCCAGCAGTCTGAACAGGGTAGGCTACACCTTC. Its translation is CASSLNRVGYTF.

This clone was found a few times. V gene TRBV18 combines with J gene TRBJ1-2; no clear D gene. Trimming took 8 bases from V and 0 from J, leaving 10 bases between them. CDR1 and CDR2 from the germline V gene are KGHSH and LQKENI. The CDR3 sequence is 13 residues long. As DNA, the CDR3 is TGTGCCAGCGAAGCCAAAGCTAACTATGGCTACACCTTC. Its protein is CASEAKANYGYTF.

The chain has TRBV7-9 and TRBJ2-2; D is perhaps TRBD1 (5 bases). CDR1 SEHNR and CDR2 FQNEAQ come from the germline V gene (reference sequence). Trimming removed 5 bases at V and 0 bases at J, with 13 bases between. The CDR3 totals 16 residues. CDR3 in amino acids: CASSRQRTPNTGELFF. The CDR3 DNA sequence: TGTGCCAGCAGCCGACAAAGGACACCGAACACCGGGGAGCTGTTTTTT.

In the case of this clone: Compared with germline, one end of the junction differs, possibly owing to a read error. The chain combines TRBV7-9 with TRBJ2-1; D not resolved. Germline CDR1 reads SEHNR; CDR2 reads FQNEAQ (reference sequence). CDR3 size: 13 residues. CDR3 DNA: TGTGCCAGCAGCTTAGGGAGTCAGAATGCGCAGTTCTTC. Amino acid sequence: CASSLGSQNAQFF.

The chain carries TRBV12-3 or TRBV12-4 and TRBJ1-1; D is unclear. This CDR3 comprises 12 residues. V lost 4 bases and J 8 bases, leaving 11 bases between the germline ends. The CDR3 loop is CASSSRGPEAFF. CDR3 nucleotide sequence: TGTGCCAGCAGTTCAAGAGGGCCAGAAGCTTTCTTT.

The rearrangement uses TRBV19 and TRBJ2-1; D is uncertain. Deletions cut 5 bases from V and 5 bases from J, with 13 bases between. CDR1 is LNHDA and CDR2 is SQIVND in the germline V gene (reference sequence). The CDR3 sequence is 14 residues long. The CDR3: CASSLAGLNNEQFF. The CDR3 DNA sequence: TGTGCCAGTAGTCTGGCAGGCTTAAACAATGAGCAGTTCTTC.

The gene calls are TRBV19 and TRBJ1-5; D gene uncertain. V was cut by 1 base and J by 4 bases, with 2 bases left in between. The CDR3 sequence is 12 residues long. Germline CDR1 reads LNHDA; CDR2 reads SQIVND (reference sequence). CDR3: CASSIVNQPQHF. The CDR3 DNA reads TGTGCCAGTAGTATAGTAAATCAGCCCCAGCATTTT.

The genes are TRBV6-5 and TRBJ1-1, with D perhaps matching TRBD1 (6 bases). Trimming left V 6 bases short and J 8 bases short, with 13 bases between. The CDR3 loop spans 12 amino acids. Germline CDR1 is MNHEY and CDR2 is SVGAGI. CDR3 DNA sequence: TGTGCCAGCAGGAATCAACAGGGAGAAGCTTTCTTT. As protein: CASRNQQGEAFF.

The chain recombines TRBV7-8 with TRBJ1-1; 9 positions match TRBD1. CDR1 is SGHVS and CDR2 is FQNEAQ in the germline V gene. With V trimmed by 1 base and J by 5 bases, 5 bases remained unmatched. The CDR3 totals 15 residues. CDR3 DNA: TGTGCCAGCAGCTTAGAACAGGGGGCTGGAACTGAAGCTTTCTTT. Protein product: CASSLEQGAGTEAFF.

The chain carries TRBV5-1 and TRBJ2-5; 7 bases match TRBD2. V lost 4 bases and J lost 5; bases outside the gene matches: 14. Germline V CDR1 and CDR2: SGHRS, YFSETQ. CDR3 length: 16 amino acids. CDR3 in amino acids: CASSLARGSGVETQYF. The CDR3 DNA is TGCGCCAGCAGCCTGGCTCGCGGGAGTGGTGTCGAGACCCAGTACTTC.

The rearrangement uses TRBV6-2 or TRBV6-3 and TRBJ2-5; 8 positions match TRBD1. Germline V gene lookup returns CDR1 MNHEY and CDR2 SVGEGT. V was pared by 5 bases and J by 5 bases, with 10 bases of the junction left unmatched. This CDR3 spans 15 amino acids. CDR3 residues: CASSGGQGGLETQYF. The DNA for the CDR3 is TGTGCCAGCAGTGGAGGACAGGGCGGTTTGGAGACCCAGTACTTC.

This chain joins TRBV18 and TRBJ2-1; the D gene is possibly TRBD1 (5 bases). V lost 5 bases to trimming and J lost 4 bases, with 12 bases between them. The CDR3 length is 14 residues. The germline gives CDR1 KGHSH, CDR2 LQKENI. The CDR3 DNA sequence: TGTGCCAGCTCATCCTACGGACATTACAATGAGCAGTTCTTC. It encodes CASSSYGHYNEQFF. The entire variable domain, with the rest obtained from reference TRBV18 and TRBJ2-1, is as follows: NAGVMQNPRHLVRRRGQEARLRCSPMKGHSHVYWYRQLPEEGLKFMVYLQKENIIDESGMPKERFSAEFPKEGPSILRIQQVVRGDSAAYFCASSSYGHYNEQFFGPGTRLTVL.

The CDR3 region has the DNA TGCGCCAGCAGCATGGATGCGGACACTGAAGCTTTCTTT. Its translation: CASSMDADTEAFF. The chain has TRBV5-1 and TRBJ1-1; D ambiguous. The germline V gene has CDR1 SGHRS and CDR2 YFSETQ. The CDR3 consists of 13 residues. V lost 4 bases to trimming and J lost 3 bases, with 10 bases between them.

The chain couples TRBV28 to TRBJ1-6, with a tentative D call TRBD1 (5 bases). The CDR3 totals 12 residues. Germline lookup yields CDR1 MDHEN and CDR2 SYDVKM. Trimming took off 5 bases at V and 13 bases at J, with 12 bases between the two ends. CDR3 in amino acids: CASSPQGRPLHF. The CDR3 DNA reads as TGTGCCAGCAGTCCGCAGGGTCGGCCCCTCCACTTT.

The CDR3 coding sequence is TGTGCCAGCAGCGAGAGTCAGGGGAATGAGCAGTTCTTC. Its translation: CASSESQGNEQFF. The V and J genes are TRBV9 and TRBJ2-1; D perhaps matches TRBD1 (6 bases). This CDR3 has 13 amino acids. The germline V gene encodes CDR1 SGDLS and CDR2 YYNGEE. V shed 3 bases and J shed 7 bases, with 11 bases lying between them.

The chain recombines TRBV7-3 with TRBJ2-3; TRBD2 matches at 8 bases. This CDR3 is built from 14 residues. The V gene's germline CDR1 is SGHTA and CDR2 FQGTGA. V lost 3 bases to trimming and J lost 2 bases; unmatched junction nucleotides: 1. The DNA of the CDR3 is TGTGCCAGCAGCTTGGGACTAGTCACAGATACGCAGTATTTT. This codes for CASSLGLVTDTQYF.

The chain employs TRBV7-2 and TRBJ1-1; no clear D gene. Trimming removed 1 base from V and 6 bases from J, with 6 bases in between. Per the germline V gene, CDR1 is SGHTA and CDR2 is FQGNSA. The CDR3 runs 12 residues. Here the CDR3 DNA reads TGTGCCAGCAGCTTAGACCGGGCTGAAGCTTTCTTT. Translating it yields CASSLDRAEAFF.

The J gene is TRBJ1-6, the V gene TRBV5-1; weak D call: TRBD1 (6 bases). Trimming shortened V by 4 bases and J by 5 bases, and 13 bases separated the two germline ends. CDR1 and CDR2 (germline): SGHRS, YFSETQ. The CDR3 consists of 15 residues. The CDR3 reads CASSTGQRDNSPLHF. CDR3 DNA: TGCGCCAGCAGCACAGGACAGAGGGATAATTCACCCCTCCACTTT.

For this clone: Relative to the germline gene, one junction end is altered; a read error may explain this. The CDR3 nucleotides are TGTGTCAGCAGTCCCCGGGACAGCATCAATGAGCAGTTCTTC. This encodes CVSSPRDSINEQFF. The rearrangement links TRBV25-1 to TRBJ2-1, with 7 bases that match TRBD1. Per the germline V gene, CDR1 is MGHDK and CDR2 is SYGVNS. The CDR3 loop spans 14 amino acids.

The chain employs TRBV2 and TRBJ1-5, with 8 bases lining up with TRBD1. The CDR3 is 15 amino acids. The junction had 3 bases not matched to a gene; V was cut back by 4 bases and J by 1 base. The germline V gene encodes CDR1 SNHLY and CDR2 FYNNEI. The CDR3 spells CASSGRTGSNQPQHF. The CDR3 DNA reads TGTGCCAGCAGTGGACGGACAGGGAGCAATCAGCCCCAGCATTTT.

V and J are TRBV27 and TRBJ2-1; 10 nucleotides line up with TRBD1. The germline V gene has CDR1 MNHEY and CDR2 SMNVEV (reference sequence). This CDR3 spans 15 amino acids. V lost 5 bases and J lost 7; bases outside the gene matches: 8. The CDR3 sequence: CASSETTGGINEQFF. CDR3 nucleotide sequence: TGTGCCAGCAGTGAGACGACAGGGGGCATAAATGAGCAGTTCTTC.

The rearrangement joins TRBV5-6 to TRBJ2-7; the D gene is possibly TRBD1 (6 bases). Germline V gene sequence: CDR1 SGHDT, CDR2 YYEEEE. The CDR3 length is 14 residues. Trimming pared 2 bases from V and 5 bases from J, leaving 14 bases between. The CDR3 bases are TGTGCCAGCAGCTTCAGGGGAATGAGCGACGAGCAGTACTTC. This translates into CASSFRGMSDEQYF.

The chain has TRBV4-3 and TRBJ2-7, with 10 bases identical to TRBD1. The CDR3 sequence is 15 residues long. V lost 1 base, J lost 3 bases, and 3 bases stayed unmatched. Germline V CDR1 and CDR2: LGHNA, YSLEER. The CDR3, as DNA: TGCGCCAGCAGCCAAGGGACAGGGGGAAACTACGAGCAGTACTTC. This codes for CASSQGTGGNYEQYF.